This T cell receptor (beta chain) was found in a study of shared clonotypes between healthy human individuals. Across the study: The donors, two women and three men, were aged 18 to 49. CD8 memory received one plate per donor, CD8 naive two, CD4 memory three and CD4 naive three.

This clone was observed a few times. Its antigen is as yet unknown. CD45RO negativity and positive selection for CCR7 defined naive CD8 cells, a population that excluded terminally differentiated effector memory CD45RA+ cells. Germline-derived CDR1 and CDR2 are SNHLY and FYNNEI. V was clipped by 2 bases and J by 6 bases, with 13 bases between them. CDR3 size: 14 residues. TCRdb keeps only in-frame clones here, not all; method: immunoSEQ multiplex PCR. This table has around 1.9 million clones, 93% appearing once. Findings and caveats of the study: Rarefaction analysis demonstrated incomplete sorted-subset sequencing notwithstanding large depth. Unshared clonotypes carried lower generation probabilities than those common to all four donors.

The sample consisted of naive CD8+ T cells from PBMCs. The chain joins TRBV2 to TRBJ1-1; D is uncertain. This clonotype was obtained from a man between 18 and 29 years old in good health. Some clones in this sample may be carry-over from other donors' samples. CDR3 DNA sequence: TGTGCCAGCAGTGAATCTTCCGGCGGCTCTGAAGCTTTCTTT. As protein: CASSESSGGSEAFF.